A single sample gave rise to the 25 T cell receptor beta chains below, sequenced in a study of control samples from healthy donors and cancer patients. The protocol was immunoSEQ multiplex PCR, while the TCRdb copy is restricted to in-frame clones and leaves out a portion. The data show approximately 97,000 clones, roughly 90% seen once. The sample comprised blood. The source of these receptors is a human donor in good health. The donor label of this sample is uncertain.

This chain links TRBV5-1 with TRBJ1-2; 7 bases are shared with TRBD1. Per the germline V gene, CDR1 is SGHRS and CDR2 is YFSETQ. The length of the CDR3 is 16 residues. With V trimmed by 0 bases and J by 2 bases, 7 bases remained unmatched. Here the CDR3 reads CASSLGTLGQNYGYTF. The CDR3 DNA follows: TGCGCCAGCAGCTTGGGTACCTTGGGACAGAACTATGGCTACACCTTC.

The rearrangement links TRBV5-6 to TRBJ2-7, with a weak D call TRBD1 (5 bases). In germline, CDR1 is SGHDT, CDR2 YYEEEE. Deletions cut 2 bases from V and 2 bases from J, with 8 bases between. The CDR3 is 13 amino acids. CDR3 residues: CASSFDSTYEQYV. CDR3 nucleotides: TGTGCCAGCAGCTTCGACAGCACCTACGAGCAGTACGTC.

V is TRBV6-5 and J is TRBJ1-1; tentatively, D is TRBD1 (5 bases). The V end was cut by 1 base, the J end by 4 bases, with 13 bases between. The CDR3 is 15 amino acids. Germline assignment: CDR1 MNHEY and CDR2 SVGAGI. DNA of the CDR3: TGTGCCAGCAGTTACTTTGGGGCTCGGAGCACTGAAGCTTTCTTT. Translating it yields CASSYFGARSTEAFF.

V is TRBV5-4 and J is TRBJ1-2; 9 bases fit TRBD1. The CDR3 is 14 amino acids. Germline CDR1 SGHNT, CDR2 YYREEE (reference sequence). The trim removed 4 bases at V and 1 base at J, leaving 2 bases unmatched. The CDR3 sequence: CASSLTGGNYGYTF. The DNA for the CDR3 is TGTGCCAGCAGCCTGACAGGGGGTAACTATGGCTACACCTTC.

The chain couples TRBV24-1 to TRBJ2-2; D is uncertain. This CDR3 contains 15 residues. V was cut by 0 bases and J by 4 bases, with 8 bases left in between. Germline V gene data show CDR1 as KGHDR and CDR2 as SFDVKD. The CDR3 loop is CATSDLPAATGELFF. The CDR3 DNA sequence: TGTGCCACCAGTGATTTGCCGGCGGCCACCGGGGAGCTGTTTTTT.

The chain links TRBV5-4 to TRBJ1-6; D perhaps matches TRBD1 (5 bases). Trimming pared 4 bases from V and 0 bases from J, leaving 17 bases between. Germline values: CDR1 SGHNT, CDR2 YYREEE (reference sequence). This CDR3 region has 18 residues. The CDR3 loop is CASSRRDFKSSYNSPLHF. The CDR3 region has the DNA TGTGCCAGCAGCAGGAGGGACTTTAAGAGCTCCTATAATTCACCCCTCCACTTT.

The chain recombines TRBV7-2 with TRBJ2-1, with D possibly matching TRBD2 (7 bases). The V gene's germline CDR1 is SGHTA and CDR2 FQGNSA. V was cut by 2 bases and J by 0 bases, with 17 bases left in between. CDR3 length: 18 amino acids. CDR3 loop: CASSLQIAGASSYNEQFF. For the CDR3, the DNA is TGTGCCAGCAGCTTACAGATTGCGGGGGCGAGCTCCTACAATGAGCAGTTCTTC.

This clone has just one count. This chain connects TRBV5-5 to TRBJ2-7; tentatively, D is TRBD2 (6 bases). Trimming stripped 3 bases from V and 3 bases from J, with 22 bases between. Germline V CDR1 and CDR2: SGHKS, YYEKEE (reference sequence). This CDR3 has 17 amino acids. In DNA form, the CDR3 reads TGTGCCAGCAGCTCGCGGGACGCGACAGAAATATACTACGAGCAGTACTTC. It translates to CASSSRDATEIYYEQYF.

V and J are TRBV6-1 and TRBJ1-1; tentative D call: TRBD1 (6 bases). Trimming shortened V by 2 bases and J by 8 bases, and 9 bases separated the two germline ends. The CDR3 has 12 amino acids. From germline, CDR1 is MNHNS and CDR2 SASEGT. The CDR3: CASSEYREEAFF. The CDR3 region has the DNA TGTGCCAGCAGTGAATACAGGGAGGAAGCTTTCTTT.

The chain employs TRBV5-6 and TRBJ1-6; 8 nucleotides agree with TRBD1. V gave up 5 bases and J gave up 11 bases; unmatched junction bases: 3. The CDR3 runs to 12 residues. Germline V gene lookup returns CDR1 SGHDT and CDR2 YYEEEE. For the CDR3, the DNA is TGTGCCAGCAGACAGGGGGGTGCACCCCTCCACTTT. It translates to CASRQGGAPLHF.

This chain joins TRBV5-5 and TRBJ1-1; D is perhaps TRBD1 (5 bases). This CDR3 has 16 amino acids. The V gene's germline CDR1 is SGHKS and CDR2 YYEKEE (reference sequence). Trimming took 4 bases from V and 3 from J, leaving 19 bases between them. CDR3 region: CASSRSPRVGDTEAFF. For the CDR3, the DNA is TGTGCCAGCAGCCGTTCGCCCAGGGTTGGGGACACTGAAGCTTTCTTT.

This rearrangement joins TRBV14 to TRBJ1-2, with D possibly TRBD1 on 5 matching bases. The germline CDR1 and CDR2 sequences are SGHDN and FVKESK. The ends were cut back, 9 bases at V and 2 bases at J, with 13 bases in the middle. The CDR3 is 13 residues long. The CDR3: CASRDSYNYGYTF. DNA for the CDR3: TGTGCCAGTAGAGACAGCTACAACTATGGCTACACCTTC. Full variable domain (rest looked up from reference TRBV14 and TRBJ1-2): EAGVTQFPSHSVIEKGQTVTLRCDPISGHDNLYWYRRVMGKEIKFLLHFVKESKQDESGMPNNRFLAERTGGTYSTLKVQPAELEDSGVYFCASRDSYNYGYTFGSGTRLTVV.

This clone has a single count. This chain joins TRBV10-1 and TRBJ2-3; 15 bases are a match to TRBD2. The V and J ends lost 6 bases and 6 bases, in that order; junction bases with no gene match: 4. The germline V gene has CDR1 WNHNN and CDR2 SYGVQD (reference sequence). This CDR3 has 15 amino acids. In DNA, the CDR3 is TGCGCCAGCAGCGGACTAGCGGGGGGGAGGGATACGCAGTATTTT. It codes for CASSGLAGGRDTQYF.

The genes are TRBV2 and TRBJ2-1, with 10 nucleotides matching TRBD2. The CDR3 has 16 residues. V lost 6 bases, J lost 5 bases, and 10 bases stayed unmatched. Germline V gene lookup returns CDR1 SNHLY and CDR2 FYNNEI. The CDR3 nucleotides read TGTGCCAGCAGCTCCGAGCGGGGGGGCTTGAACAATGAGCAGTTCTTC. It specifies CASSSERGGLNNEQFF.

CDR3 residues: CSVEGEGYEQYF. In nucleotides, the CDR3 is TGCAGCGTTGAGGGTGAAGGGTACGAGCAGTACTTC. The J gene is TRBJ2-7, the V gene TRBV29-1; D ambiguous. The germline V gene encodes CDR1 SQVTM and CDR2 ANQGSEA. V lost 3 bases to trimming and J lost 4 bases, with 10 bases between them. The CDR3 is made up of 12 amino acids.

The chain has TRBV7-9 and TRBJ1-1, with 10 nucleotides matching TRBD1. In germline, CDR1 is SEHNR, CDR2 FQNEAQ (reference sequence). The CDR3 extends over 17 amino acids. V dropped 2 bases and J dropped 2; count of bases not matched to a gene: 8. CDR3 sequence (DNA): TGTGCCAGCAGCTTATTGACAGGGGGCGCGGGAAACACTGAAGCTTTCTTT. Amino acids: CASSLLTGGAGNTEAFF. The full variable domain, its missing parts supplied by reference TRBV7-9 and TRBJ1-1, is DTGVSQNPRHKITKRGQNVTFRCDPISEHNRLYWYRQTLGQGPEFLTYFQNEAQLEKSRLLSDRFSAERPKGSFSTLEIQRTEQGDSAMYLCASSLLTGGAGNTEAFFGQGTRLTVV.

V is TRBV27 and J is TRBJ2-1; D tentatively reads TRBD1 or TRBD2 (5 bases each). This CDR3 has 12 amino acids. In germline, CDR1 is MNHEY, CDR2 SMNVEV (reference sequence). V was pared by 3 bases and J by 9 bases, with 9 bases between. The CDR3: CASSLWGFEQFF. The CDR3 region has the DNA TGTGCCAGCAGTTTGTGGGGGTTTGAGCAGTTCTTC.

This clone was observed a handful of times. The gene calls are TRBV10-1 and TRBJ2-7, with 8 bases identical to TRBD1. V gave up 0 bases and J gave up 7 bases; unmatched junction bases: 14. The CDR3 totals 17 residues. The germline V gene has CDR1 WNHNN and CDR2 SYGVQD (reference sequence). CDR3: CASSESETRTGRWEQYV. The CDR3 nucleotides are TGCGCCAGCAGTGAGTCGGAAACCAGGACAGGGAGGTGGGAGCAGTACGTC.

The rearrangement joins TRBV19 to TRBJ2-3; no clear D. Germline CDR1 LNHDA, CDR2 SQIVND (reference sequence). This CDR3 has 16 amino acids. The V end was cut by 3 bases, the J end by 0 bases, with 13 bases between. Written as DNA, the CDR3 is TGTGCCAGTAGTATTGCTGCCAGAGGCAGCACAGATACGCAGTATTTT. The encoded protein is CASSIAARGSTDTQYF.

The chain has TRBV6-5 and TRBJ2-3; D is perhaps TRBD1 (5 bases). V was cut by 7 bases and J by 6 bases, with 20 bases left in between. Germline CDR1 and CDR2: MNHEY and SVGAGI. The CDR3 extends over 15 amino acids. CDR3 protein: CASTGDRQRRDTQYF. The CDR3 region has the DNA TGTGCCAGCACCGGTGATCGACAGCGAAGGGATACGCAGTATTTT.

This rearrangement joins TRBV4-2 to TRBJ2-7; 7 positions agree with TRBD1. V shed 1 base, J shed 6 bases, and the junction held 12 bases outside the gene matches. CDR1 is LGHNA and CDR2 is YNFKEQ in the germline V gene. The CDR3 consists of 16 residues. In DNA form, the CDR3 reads TGTGCCAGCAGCCAAGGCGTGAGACAGGGAGCAAGCGAGCAGTACTTC. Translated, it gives CASSQGVRQGASEQYF.

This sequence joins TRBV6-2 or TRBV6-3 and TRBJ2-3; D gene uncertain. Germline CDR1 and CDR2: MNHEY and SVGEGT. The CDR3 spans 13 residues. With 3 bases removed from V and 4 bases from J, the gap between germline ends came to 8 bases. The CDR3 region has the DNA TGTGCCAGCAGTTATACGGAGCCAGATACGCAGTATTTT. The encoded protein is CASSYTEPDTQYF.

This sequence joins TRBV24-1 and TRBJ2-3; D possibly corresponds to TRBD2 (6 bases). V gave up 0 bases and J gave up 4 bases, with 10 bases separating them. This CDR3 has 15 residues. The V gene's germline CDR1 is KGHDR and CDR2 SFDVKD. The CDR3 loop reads CATSDLGGAADTQYF. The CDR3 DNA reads TGTGCCACCAGTGATTTGGGCGGGGCCGCAGATACGCAGTATTTT.

This CDR3 is CASSLRQGVPENIQYF. The CDR3 DNA reads TGTGCCAGCAGTCTCAGACAGGGCGTACCCGAAAACATTCAGTACTTC. The chain recombines TRBV27 with TRBJ2-4; 7 positions match TRBD1. With 5 bases clipped from V and 5 bases from J, the junction kept 12 bases outside the gene matches. The CDR3 consists of 16 residues. Germline V gene data show CDR1 as MNHEY and CDR2 as SMNVEV (reference sequence).

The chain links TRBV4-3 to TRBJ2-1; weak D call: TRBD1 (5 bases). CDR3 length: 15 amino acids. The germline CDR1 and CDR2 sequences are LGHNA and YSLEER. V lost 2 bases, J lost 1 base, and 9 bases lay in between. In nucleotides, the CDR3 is TGCGCCAGCAGCCAAACCAGGGATTCCTACAATGAGCAGTTCTTC. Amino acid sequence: CASSQTRDSYNEQFF.